A single sample gave rise to the 19 T cell receptor beta chains below, sequenced in a study of graft-versus-host responses after intestinal transplantation. The table came from immunoSEQ multiplex PCR; TCRdb's copy has only in-frame clones and leaves some out. Among about 6,800 clones listed, around 26% were seen once. The input for sequencing was alloreactive CD4+ T cells from a mixed lymphocyte reaction culture, taken before intestinal transplant. Noted subset: CFSE-low proliferating T cells sorted from roughly six-day pre-transplant mixed lymphocyte reaction (GvH or HvG direction). The receptors derive from a human patient who received an intestinal transplant.

The chain carries TRBV30 and TRBJ1-6, with D tentatively TRBD1 (5 bases). Trimming left V 3 bases short and J 5 bases short, with 11 bases between. CDR3 size: 14 residues. CDR1 GTSNPN and CDR2 SVGIG come from the germline V gene (reference sequence). CDR3 residues: CAWSRTLNNSPLHF. CDR3 coding DNA: TGTGCCTGGAGCCGGACACTAAATAATTCACCCCTCCACTTT.

This chain uses TRBV28 with TRBJ2-2; TRBD1 matches 7 bases. The trim removed 3 bases at V and 1 base at J, leaving 2 bases unmatched. The CDR3 runs 15 residues. The V gene's germline CDR1 is MDHEN and CDR2 SYDVKM. CDR3 in DNA: TGTGCCAGCAGTTTCGACAGGGTGAACACCGGGGAGCTGTTTTTT. It is translated as CASSFDRVNTGELFF.

The chain recombines TRBV11-2 with TRBJ2-1; unclear D gene. Germline-derived CDR1 and CDR2 are SGHAT and FQNNGV. V was cut by 7 bases and J by 9 bases, with 13 bases left in between. The CDR3 is 12 residues long. DNA for the CDR3: TGTGCCAGCAACCGGCCGTACGCTGAGCAGTTCTTC. This translates into CASNRPYAEQFF.

The gene calls are TRBV30 and TRBJ2-4; TRBD1 matches at 8 bases. The CDR3 length is 13 residues. Germline V lookup: CDR1 GTSNPN, CDR2 SVGIG (reference sequence). The ends lost 8 bases at V and 4 bases at J; junction bases unmatched: 7. The DNA for the CDR3 is TGTGCCCGGTCCAGGGGGCGTAAAAACATTCAGTACTTC. Residues: CARSRGRKNIQYF.

This clone qualifies as large. The chain combines TRBV19 with TRBJ1-5, with D unresolved. V shed 5 bases and J shed 7 bases, with 6 bases lying between them. CDR3 length: 11 residues. CDR1 is LNHDA and CDR2 is SQIVND in the germline V gene (reference sequence). The CDR3 DNA follows: TGTGCCAGTAGTCAAGGGCAGCCCCAGCATTTT. Translation gives CASSQGQPQHF.

This clone is labeled medium-sized. This chain joins TRBV27 and TRBJ2-7; possibly TRBD2 for D (6 bases). Germline V gene lookup returns CDR1 MNHEY and CDR2 SMNVEV (reference sequence). Between the trimmed V and J ends, which lost 0 bases and 0 bases, there was a span of 12 bases. This CDR3 contains 16 residues. CDR3 sequence: CASSLSIWGGSYEQYF. CDR3 nucleotides: TGTGCCAGCAGTTTATCGATATGGGGAGGCTCCTACGAGCAGTACTTC.

The CDR3 sequence is CASSARRSGEQYF. The CDR3 bases are TGTGCCAGCAGCGCCCGCCGGTCCGGGGAGCAGTACTTC. V usage is TRBV4-2 and J usage is TRBJ2-7; D unclear. The CDR3 has 13 residues. The V end lost 5 bases, the J end lost 7 bases, and 15 bases lay between the germline ends. From germline, CDR1 is LGHNA and CDR2 YNFKEQ.

This sequence joins TRBV5-4 and TRBJ2-7, with a possible D match to TRBD1 (6 bases). Between the trimmed V and J ends, which lost 0 bases and 2 bases, there was a span of 15 bases. This CDR3 has 16 residues. Germline values: CDR1 SGHNT, CDR2 YYREEE (reference sequence). The CDR3 loop is CASSLVLGASTYEQYF. CDR3 in DNA: TGTGCCAGCAGCTTGGTGCTGGGGGCATCGACCTACGAGCAGTACTTC. Full variable domain (outside the CDR3, taken from reference TRBV5-4 and TRBJ2-7): ETGVTQSPTHLIKTRGQQVTLRCSSQSGHNTVSWYQQALGQGPQFIFQYYREEENGRGNFPPRFSGLQFPNYSSELNVNALELDDSALYLCASSLVLGASTYEQYFGPGTRLTVT.

V is TRBV7-3 and J is TRBJ1-5, with unresolved D. The germline gives CDR1 SGHTA, CDR2 FQGTGA. Trimming stripped 5 bases from V and 9 bases from J, with 20 bases between. The CDR3 sequence is 15 residues long. CDR3 coding DNA: TGTGCCAGCAGCATTTTTCCCGGGCCCGGCGGGCCCCAGCATTTT. It yields the protein CASSIFPGPGGPQHF.

This clone is termed medium-sized. The gene calls are TRBV5-1 and TRBJ2-3; 9 positions agree with TRBD1. Germline-derived CDR1 and CDR2 are SGHRS and YFSETQ. This CDR3 is built from 15 residues. Unmatched junction bases numbered 6, after V lost 2 bases and J lost 5 bases. The CDR3 sequence is CASSFGTGLRDTQYF. The CDR3 DNA is TGCGCCAGCAGCTTCGGGACAGGGTTAAGAGATACGCAGTATTTT. Full variable domain (outside the CDR3, taken from reference TRBV5-1 and TRBJ2-3): KAGVTQTPRYLIKTRGQQVTLSCSPISGHRSVSWYQQTPGQGLQFLFEYFSETQRNKGNFPGRFSGRQFSNSRSEMNVSTLELGDSALYLCASSFGTGLRDTQYFGPGTRLTVL.

A few counts support this clone. V and J are TRBV6-5 and TRBJ2-1; TRBD2 aligns across 13 bases. The germline V gene has CDR1 MNHEY and CDR2 SVGAGI. CDR3 length: 15 amino acids. With 6 bases clipped from V and 8 bases from J, the junction kept 7 bases outside the gene matches. This CDR3 reads CASRTGTSGIYEQFF. CDR3 coding DNA: TGTGCCAGCAGAACCGGGACTAGCGGGATCTATGAGCAGTTCTTC.

This clone was seen a handful of times. CDR3 sequence reads: CASSLVTAGETQYF. Written as DNA, the CDR3 is TGTGCCAGCAGCTTAGTGACTGCAGGGGAGACCCAGTACTTC. The genes are TRBV7-9 and TRBJ2-5, with D perhaps matching TRBD1 (5 bases). Trimming pared 1 base from V and 5 bases from J, leaving 11 bases between. The CDR3 spans 14 residues. The germline CDR1 and CDR2 sequences are SEHNR and FQNEAQ (reference sequence).

The J gene is TRBJ2-7, the V gene TRBV6-1; D might be TRBD2 (5 bases). V was cut by 6 bases and J by 2 bases, with 17 bases left in between. Germline CDR1 is MNHNS and CDR2 is SASEGT. There are 15 residues in the CDR3. This CDR3 is CASSLVFERTYEQYF. The CDR3 region has the DNA TGTGCCAGCAGCCTCGTATTCGAGCGGACCTACGAGCAGTACTTC.

This chain connects TRBV10-1 to TRBJ1-2; 8 bases match TRBD1. The CDR3 contains 14 residues. Germline V CDR1 and CDR2: WNHNN, SYGVQD (reference sequence). The trim removed 4 bases at V and 8 bases at J, leaving 9 bases unmatched. CDR3 in DNA: TGCGCCAGCAGTGTTATACCAGGGGGCGCGGGCTACACCTTC. As protein: CASSVIPGGAGYTF.

The chain links TRBV9 to TRBJ2-3, with 8 nucleotides matching TRBD1. Germline CDR1 reads SGDLS; CDR2 reads YYNGEE. Germline trimming cut 4 bases from V and 6 bases from J; bases unmatched to any gene: 10. The CDR3 has 15 amino acids. Here the CDR3 reads CASSPRQGSGDTQYF. CDR3 sequence (DNA): TGTGCCAGCAGCCCCAGACAGGGGTCAGGGGATACGCAGTATTTT. Full variable domain (missing parts from reference TRBV9 and TRBJ2-3): DSGVTQTPKHLITATGQRVTLRCSPRSGDLSVYWYQQSLDQGLQFLIQYYNGEERAKGNILERFSAQQFPDLHSELNLSSLELGDSALYFCASSPRQGSGDTQYFGPGTRLTVL.

This clone occurred a few times. V and J are TRBV5-6 and TRBJ1-1, with D uncertain. The germline CDR1 and CDR2 sequences are SGHDT and YYEEEE. V was cut by 4 bases and J by 3 bases, with 4 bases left in between. The CDR3 has 11 residues. The CDR3 is CASSAHTEAFF. The CDR3 DNA follows: TGTGCCAGCAGCGCCCACACTGAAGCTTTCTTT.

V usage is TRBV6-5 and J usage is TRBJ2-5; TRBD2 matches at 8 bases. Trimming cost V 6 bases and J 4 bases; bases outside gene matches: 7. The CDR3 is 14 amino acids. Germline assignment: CDR1 MNHEY and CDR2 SVGAGI. CDR3 protein: CASRVAGIIETQYF. CDR3 DNA: TGTGCCAGCAGGGTAGCGGGGATTATAGAGACCCAGTACTTC.

This clone was found a few times. This chain connects TRBV4-2 to TRBJ2-7, with TRBD2 matching 11 bases. The length of the CDR3 is 15 residues. V shed 2 bases, J shed 3 bases, and the junction held 3 bases outside the gene matches. Germline CDR1 reads LGHNA; CDR2 reads YNFKEQ. Written as DNA, the CDR3 is TGTGCCAGCAGCCAAACTAGCGGGAGTGTCTACGAGCAGTACTTC. Protein: CASSQTSGSVYEQYF.

The rearrangement links TRBV14 to TRBJ2-5, with unresolved D. CDR3 length: 14 amino acids. Germline assignment: CDR1 SGHDN and CDR2 FVKESK. Trimming cost V 4 bases and J 1 base, with 10 bases left between them. Written as DNA, the CDR3 is TGTGCCAGCAGCCGATTGGGCTCCCAAGAGACCCAGTACTTC. Its protein product is CASSRLGSQETQYF.